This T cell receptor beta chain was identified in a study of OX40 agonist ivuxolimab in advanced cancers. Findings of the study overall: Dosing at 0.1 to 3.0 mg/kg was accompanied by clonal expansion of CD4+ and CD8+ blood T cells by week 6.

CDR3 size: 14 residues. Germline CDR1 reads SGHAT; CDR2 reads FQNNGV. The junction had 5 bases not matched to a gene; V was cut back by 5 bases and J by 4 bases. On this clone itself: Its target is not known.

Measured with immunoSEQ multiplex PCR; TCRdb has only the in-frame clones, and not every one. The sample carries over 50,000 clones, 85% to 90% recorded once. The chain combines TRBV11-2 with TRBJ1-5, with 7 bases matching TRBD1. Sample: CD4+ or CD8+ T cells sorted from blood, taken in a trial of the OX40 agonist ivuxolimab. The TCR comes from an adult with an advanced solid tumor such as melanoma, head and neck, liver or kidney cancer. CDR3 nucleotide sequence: TGTGCCAGCAGCCCCTCAGGGGGAAATCAGCCCCAGCATTTT. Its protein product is CASSPSGGNQPQHF. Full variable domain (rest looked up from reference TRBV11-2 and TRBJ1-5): EAGVAQSPRYKIIEKRQSVAFWCNPISGHATLYWYQQILGQGPKLLIQFQNNGVVDDSQLPKDRFSAERLKGVDSTLKIQPAKLEDSAVYLCASSPSGGNQPQHFGDGTRLSIL.